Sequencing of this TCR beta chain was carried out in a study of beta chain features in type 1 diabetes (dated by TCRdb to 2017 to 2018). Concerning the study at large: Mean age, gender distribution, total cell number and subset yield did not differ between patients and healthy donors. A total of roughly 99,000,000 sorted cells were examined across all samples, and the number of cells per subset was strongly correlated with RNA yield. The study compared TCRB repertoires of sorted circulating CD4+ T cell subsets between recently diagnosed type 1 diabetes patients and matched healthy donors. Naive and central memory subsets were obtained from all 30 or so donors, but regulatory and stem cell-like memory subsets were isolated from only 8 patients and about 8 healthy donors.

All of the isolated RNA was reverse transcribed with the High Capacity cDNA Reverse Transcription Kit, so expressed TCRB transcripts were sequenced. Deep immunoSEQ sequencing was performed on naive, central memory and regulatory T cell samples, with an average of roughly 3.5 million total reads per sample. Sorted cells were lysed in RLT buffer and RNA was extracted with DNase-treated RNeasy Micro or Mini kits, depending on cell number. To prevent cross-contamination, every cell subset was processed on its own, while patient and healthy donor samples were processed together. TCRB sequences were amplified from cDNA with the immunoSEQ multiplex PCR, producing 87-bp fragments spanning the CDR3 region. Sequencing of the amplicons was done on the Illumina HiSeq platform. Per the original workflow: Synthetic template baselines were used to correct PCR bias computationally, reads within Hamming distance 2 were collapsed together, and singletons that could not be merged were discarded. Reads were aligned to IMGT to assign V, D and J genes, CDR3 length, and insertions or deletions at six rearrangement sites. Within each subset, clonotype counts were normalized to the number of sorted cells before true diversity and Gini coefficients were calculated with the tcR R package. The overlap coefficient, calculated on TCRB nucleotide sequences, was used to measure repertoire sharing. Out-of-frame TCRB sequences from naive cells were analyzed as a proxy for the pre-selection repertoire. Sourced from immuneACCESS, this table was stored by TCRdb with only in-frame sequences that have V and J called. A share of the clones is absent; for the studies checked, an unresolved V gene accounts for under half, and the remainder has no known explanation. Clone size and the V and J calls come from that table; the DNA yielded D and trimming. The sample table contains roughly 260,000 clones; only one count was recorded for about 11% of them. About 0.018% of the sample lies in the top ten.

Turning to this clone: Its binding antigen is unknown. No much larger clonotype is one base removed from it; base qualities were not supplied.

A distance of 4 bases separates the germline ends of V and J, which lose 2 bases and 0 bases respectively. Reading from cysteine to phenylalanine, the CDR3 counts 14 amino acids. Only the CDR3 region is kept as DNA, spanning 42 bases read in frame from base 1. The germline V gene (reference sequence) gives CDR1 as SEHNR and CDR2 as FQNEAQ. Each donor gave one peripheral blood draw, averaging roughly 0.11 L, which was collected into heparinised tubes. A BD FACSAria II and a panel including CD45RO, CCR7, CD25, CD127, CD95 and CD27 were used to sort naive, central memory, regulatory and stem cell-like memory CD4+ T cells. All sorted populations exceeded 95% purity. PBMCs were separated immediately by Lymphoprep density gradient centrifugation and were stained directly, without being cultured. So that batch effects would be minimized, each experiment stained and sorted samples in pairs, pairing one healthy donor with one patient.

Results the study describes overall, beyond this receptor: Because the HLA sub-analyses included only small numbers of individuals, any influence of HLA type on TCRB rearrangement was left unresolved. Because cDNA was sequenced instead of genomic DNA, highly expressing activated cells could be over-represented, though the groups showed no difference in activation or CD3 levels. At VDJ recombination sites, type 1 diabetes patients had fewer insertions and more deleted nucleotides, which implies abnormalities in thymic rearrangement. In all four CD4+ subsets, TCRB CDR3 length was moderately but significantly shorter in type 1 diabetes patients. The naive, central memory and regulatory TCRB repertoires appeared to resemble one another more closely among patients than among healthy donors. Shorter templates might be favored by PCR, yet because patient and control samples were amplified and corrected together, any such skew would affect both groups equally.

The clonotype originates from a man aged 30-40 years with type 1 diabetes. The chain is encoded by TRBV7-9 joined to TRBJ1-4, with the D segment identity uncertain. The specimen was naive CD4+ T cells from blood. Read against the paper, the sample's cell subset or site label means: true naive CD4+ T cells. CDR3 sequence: CASSLSATNEKLFF. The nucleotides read TGTGCCAGCAGCTTAAGCGCAACTAATGAAAAACTGTTTTTT.